The 11 T cell receptor beta chains presented below share a single source sample, sequenced in a study of blood T cell repertoires in COVID-19. Data came from immunoSEQ multiplex PCR; TCRdb stores just in-frame clones and leaves some out. The table has some 160,000 clones, 83% seen once; the top ten hold roughly 1.9%. The sequencing sample was made of peripheral blood. The receptors come from a woman older than 75 with acute or convalescent COVID-19.

The chain has TRBV7-8 and TRBJ2-7, with 9 positions matching TRBD1. Germline assignment: CDR1 SGHVS and CDR2 FQNEAQ. V gave up 3 bases and J gave up 1 base; unmatched junction bases: 4. The CDR3 sequence is 15 residues long. CDR3 amino acids: CASSFGTGQSYEQYF. DNA for the CDR3: TGTGCCAGCAGCTTCGGGACAGGGCAGTCCTACGAGCAGTACTTC.

The V call is TRBV30, the J call TRBJ1-2; 8 bases map to TRBD1. The V gene end was trimmed by 0 bases and the J gene end by 6 bases; junction bases not matched to a gene: 6. Germline lookup yields CDR1 GTSNPN and CDR2 SVGIG (reference sequence). The CDR3 has 14 amino acids. CDR3 amino acids: CAWSVRTGSHGYTF. CDR3 nucleotide sequence: TGTGCCTGGAGTGTACGGACAGGGAGCCATGGCTACACCTTC.

The chain couples TRBV5-1 to TRBJ2-7; 8 nucleotides line up with TRBD2. The junction had 5 bases not matched to a gene; V was cut back by 2 bases and J by 4 bases. Germline CDR1 SGHRS, CDR2 YFSETQ. There are 14 residues in the CDR3. CDR3 sequence reads: CASSLRGGIYEQYF. DNA for the CDR3: TGCGCCAGCAGCTTACGGGGGGGTATATACGAGCAGTACTTC.

This chain joins TRBV4-3 and TRBJ2-2; TRBD2 agrees at 8 bases. After removal of 0 bases from V and 6 bases from J, the junction contained 3 bases not matched to a gene. Per germline, CDR1 LGHNA and CDR2 YSLEER. CDR3 size: 15 residues. CDR3 nucleotide sequence: TGCGCCAGCAGCCAAGAAACTAGCGGAGCCGGGGAGCTGTTTTTT. It translates to CASSQETSGAGELFF.

This clone was picked up one time. The V and J genes are TRBV30 and TRBJ1-2; D gene unclear. V lost 7 bases, J lost 8 bases, and 14 bases lay in between. This CDR3 comprises 11 residues. Germline CDR1 is GTSNPN and CDR2 is SVGIG (reference sequence). The CDR3 here is CALGLSHGYTF. The CDR3 DNA reads TGTGCCTTGGGCCTTTCCCACGGCTACACCTTC.

In its sample, this clone was seen a few times. This rearrangement joins TRBV9 to TRBJ2-1, with 8 bases fitting TRBD2. This CDR3 has 16 amino acids. Trimming cost V 0 bases and J 1 base; bases outside gene matches: 3. Germline CDR1 and CDR2: SGDLS and YYNGEE. The CDR3 nucleotides are TGTGCCAGCAGCGTAGATCCTAGCGGGTCCTACAATGAGCAGTTCTTC. Protein: CASSVDPSGSYNEQFF.

There are a few counts of this clone. The CDR3 loop reads CATRGPGNTIYF. CDR3 bases: TGTGCCACCAGGGGGCCGGGAAACACCATATATTTT. The rearrangement joins TRBV11-2 to TRBJ1-3; TRBD1 aligns across 8 bases. The CDR3 is 12 amino acids. Trimming cost V 10 bases and J 4 bases; bases outside gene matches: 3. CDR1 SGHAT and CDR2 FQNNGV come from the germline V gene. The whole variable domain, remainder taken from reference TRBV11-2 and TRBJ1-3, is EAGVAQSPRYKIIEKRQSVAFWCNPISGHATLYWYQQILGQGPKLLIQFQNNGVVDDSQLPKDRFSAERLKGVDSTLKIQPAKLEDSAVYLCATRGPGNTIYFGEGSWLTVV.

The J gene is TRBJ1-1, the V gene TRBV19, with D uncertain. V was cut by 7 bases and J by 10 bases, with 19 bases left in between. This CDR3 contains 13 residues. Germline values: CDR1 LNHDA, CDR2 SQIVND (reference sequence). The CDR3 is CASTPPHGSTAFF. The CDR3 DNA follows: TGTGCCAGTACCCCCCCGCACGGGTCGACAGCTTTCTTT.

This clone appeared once. This rearrangement joins TRBV5-1 to TRBJ2-6; D gene unclear. With 4 bases removed from V and 0 bases from J, the gap between germline ends came to 8 bases. CDR1 is SGHRS and CDR2 is YFSETQ in the germline V gene. The CDR3 is made up of 15 amino acids. The CDR3 is CASSLQSSGANVLTF. The CDR3 nucleotides are TGCGCCAGCAGCCTACAGAGCTCTGGGGCCAACGTCCTGACTTTC.

J is TRBJ2-5 and V is TRBV5-1, with D tentatively TRBD1 (6 bases). CDR1 and CDR2 (germline): SGHRS, YFSETQ. V gave up 1 base and J gave up 4 bases, with 14 bases separating them. The CDR3 loop spans 15 amino acids. The CDR3 region is CASSLYVSRGETQYF. In DNA, the CDR3 is TGCGCCAGCAGCTTGTACGTGAGCAGGGGAGAGACCCAGTACTTC.

The chain joins TRBV4-2 to TRBJ2-1, with D tentatively TRBD2 (7 bases). The CDR3 sequence is 16 residues long. The V gene lost 1 base and the J gene lost 7 bases, with 17 bases spanning the gap. Looked up from germline, CDR1 is LGHNA and CDR2 is YNFKEQ. The CDR3 nucleotides are TGTGCCAGCAGCCAAGTGGGGGGGGGCCAGGGTAATGAGCAGTTCTTC. Translating it yields CASSQVGGGQGNEQFF.